The next 3 T cell receptor beta chains were all read from a single sample in a study of blood T cell repertoires in COVID-19. Clones were read by immunoSEQ multiplex PCR, and TCRdb kept only the in-frame ones, dropping some. Of approximately 50,000 clones detected, more than 90% appear once; the ten largest clones hold around 6.5%. Input material: peripheral blood. The receptors were sampled from a man aged 50-60 years with active COVID-19.

CDR3 bases: TGTGCCAGCAGTCAGATACGTAACTATGGCTACACCTTC. Its protein product is CASSQIRNYGYTF. The V call is TRBV28, the J call TRBJ1-2; D gene unclear. V lost 5 bases and J lost 1, with 8 bases in between. Germline CDR1 and CDR2: MDHEN and SYDVKM. The CDR3 covers 13 residues.

The V call is TRBV19, the J call TRBJ2-3, with 10 bases identical to TRBD2. Germline V lookup: CDR1 LNHDA, CDR2 SQIVND (reference sequence). The length of the CDR3 is 15 residues. The trim removed 4 bases at V and 6 bases at J, leaving 7 bases unmatched. CDR3 region: CASSKAGGPVDTQYF. DNA of the CDR3: TGTGCCAGTAGTAAAGCGGGGGGGCCCGTTGATACGCAGTATTTT.

V usage is TRBV7-2 and J usage is TRBJ2-2, with TRBD1 identical over 9 bases. The V gene end was trimmed by 6 bases and the J gene end by 1 base; junction bases not matched to a gene: 0. The CDR3 has 14 residues. Germline V CDR1 and CDR2: SGHTA, FQGNSA. The CDR3 region is CASRDRGNTGELFF. DNA for the CDR3: TGTGCCAGCAGGGACAGGGGGAACACCGGGGAGCTGTTTTTT.